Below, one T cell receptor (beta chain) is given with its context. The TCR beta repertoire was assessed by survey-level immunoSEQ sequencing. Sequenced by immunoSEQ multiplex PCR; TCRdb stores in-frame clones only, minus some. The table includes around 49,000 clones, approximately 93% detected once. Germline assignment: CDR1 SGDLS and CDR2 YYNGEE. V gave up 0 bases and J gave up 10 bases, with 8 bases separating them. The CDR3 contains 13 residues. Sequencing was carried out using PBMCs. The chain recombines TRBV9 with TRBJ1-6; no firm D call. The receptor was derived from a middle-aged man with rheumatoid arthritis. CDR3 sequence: CASSVGMDSPLHF. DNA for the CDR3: TGTGCCAGCAGCGTAGGTATGGACTCACCCCTCCACTTT.